The 30 T cell receptor beta chains presented below share a single source sample, sequenced in a study of blood T cell repertoires in COVID-19 (dated by TCRdb to the early 2020s). The receptor library was made with the immunoSEQ multiplex PCR assay. In its TCRdb copy, this immuneACCESS table keeps in-frame sequences only and misses some clones. Where compared with another copy, unresolved V genes explain less than half of these, and the others have no known cause. The sample table lists approximately 190,000 clones, 85% to 90% of them with a count of one. Approximately 5.9% of the sample goes to the ten largest clones. Sample: peripheral blood. These receptors all come from a man older than 75 with acute or convalescent COVID-19.

The V gene is TRBV6-5, the J gene TRBJ1-4, with D unclear. The CDR3 runs 14 residues. Germline V gene data show CDR1 as MNHEY and CDR2 as SVGAGI. Trimming left V 2 bases short and J 7 bases short, with 11 bases between. CDR3 nucleotides: TGTGCCAGCAGTTACCAGGCGATGGGTGAAAAACTGTTTTTT. Amino acid sequence: CASSYQAMGEKLFF.

The chain employs TRBV12-5 and TRBJ2-1; TRBD2 matches 9 bases. The germline V gene encodes CDR1 LGHNT and CDR2 FRNRAP. This CDR3 has 19 residues. J was trimmed by 2 bases and V by 2 bases; bases with no gene match: 13. The CDR3, as DNA: TGTGCTAGTGGTTTGTTAGACAGTCCGGGACTAGCCCCCTACAATGAGCAGTTCTTC. This encodes CASGLLDSPGLAPYNEQFF.

The V gene is TRBV24-1, the J gene TRBJ2-1; TRBD1 is a possible D gene (5 bases). Germline CDR1 reads KGHDR; CDR2 reads SFDVKD. Trimming pared 7 bases from V and 5 bases from J, leaving 11 bases between. This CDR3 region has 13 residues. This CDR3 is CATRARANNEQFF. The DNA of the CDR3 is TGTGCCACCAGAGCCAGGGCCAACAATGAGCAGTTCTTC.

The chain recombines TRBV7-9 with TRBJ2-5, with 11 bases identical to TRBD1. The germline V gene has CDR1 SEHNR and CDR2 FQNEAQ (reference sequence). V lost 5 bases to trimming and J lost 2 bases; unmatched junction nucleotides: 1. This CDR3 contains 14 residues. CDR3 protein: CASSGQGAQETQYF. The CDR3 bases are TGTGCCAGCAGCGGACAGGGGGCACAAGAGACCCAGTACTTC.

V gene TRBV25-1 combines with J gene TRBJ1-6, with no clear D. The germline V and J ends were trimmed by 8 bases and 13 bases, with 9 bases remaining between them. This CDR3 contains 10 residues. The germline CDR1 and CDR2 sequences are MGHDK and SYGVNS. As DNA, the CDR3 is TGTGCCAGCCCCCGGGGTCCCCTCCACTTT. Translated, it gives CASPRGPLHF.

The chain employs TRBV19 and TRBJ1-4; TRBD1 agrees at 8 bases. The J segment lost 5 bases and the V segment lost 4 bases, leaving 3 bases of the junction unmatched. Germline V gene sequence: CDR1 LNHDA, CDR2 SQIVND (reference sequence). The CDR3 sequence is 14 residues long. The CDR3 DNA is TGTGCCAGTAGTAAGGGACAGGAGAATGAAAAACTGTTTTTT. This sequence encodes CASSKGQENEKLFF.

The chain combines TRBV18 with TRBJ1-2; unclear D gene. Per the germline V gene, CDR1 is KGHSH and CDR2 is LQKENI. The CDR3 consists of 14 residues. Trimming cost V 5 bases and J 6 bases, with 16 bases left between them. CDR3 amino acids: CASSTNVRQDGYTF. The CDR3 DNA follows: TGTGCCAGCTCAACAAACGTTCGTCAGGATGGCTACACCTTC.

This clone has just one count. V gene TRBV19 combines with J gene TRBJ2-5, with 9 bases fitting TRBD2. CDR1 and CDR2 from the germline V gene are LNHDA and SQIVND (reference sequence). The CDR3 has 13 residues. The V segment lost 7 bases and the J segment 5 bases; nucleotides outside the gene matches: 5. The chain's CDR3 is CASNAGGRETQYF. CDR3 nucleotides: TGTGCCAGTAATGCGGGGGGGAGGGAGACCCAGTACTTC.

The chain employs TRBV7-9 and TRBJ1-2; 7 bases fit TRBD1. Germline V gene sequence: CDR1 SEHNR, CDR2 FQNEAQ (reference sequence). This CDR3 comprises 13 residues. Trimming cost V 1 base and J 4 bases; bases outside gene matches: 0. CDR3 coding DNA: TGTGCCAGCAGCTTAGGACAGGGCTATGGCTACACCTTC. Its translation: CASSLGQGYGYTF.

The chain has TRBV11-2 and TRBJ1-1, with unresolved D. This CDR3 spans 14 amino acids. Trimming left V 1 base short and J 8 bases short, with 14 bases between. Germline-derived CDR1 and CDR2 are SGHAT and FQNNGV. The CDR3 here is CASSLVFKQREAFF. In DNA, the CDR3 is TGTGCCAGCAGCTTAGTGTTCAAACAGAGAGAAGCTTTCTTT.

The genes are TRBV30 and TRBJ1-1, with 7 bases lining up with TRBD1. Trimming cost V 4 bases and J 4 bases; bases outside gene matches: 6. This CDR3 has 13 residues. From germline, CDR1 is GTSNPN and CDR2 SVGIG (reference sequence). CDR3 protein: CAWNRQGGTEAFF. The DNA for the CDR3 is TGTGCCTGGAATCGACAGGGAGGCACTGAAGCTTTCTTT.

The rearrangement links TRBV6-5 to TRBJ1-1, with 8 bases identical to TRBD1. Germline V gene sequence: CDR1 MNHEY, CDR2 SVGAGI. This CDR3 has 14 amino acids. The junction had 6 bases not matched to a gene; V was cut back by 8 bases and J by 1 base. The CDR3 region has the DNA TGTGCCAGCCGCCGGACAGGGCAGAACACTGAAGCTTTCTTT. This gives the protein CASRRTGQNTEAFF.

The chain has TRBV9 and TRBJ2-1; D is perhaps TRBD2 (5 bases). Trimming took 1 base from V and 5 from J, leaving 7 bases between them. Germline V gene sequence: CDR1 SGDLS, CDR2 YYNGEE. This CDR3 has 13 residues. The CDR3 reads CASSVLRDNEQFF. DNA of the CDR3: TGTGCCAGCAGCGTATTGAGGGACAATGAGCAGTTCTTC.

The rearrangement links TRBV19 to TRBJ2-6; D possibly corresponds to TRBD1 (5 bases). V lost 5 bases and J lost 0, with 11 bases in between. Germline loops: CDR1 LNHDA, CDR2 SQIVND (reference sequence). CDR3 length: 16 amino acids. CDR3 bases: TGTGCCAGTAGTTTCGCAGGGATCTCTGGGGCCAACGTCCTGACTTTC. This encodes CASSFAGISGANVLTF. The variable domain in full, completed from reference TRBV19 and TRBJ2-6, reads DGGITQSPKYLFRKEGQNVTLSCEQNLNHDAMYWYRQDPGQGLRLIYYSQIVNDFQKGDIAEGYSVSREKKESFPLTVTSAQKNPTAFYLCASSFAGISGANVLTFGAGSRLTVL.

The gene calls are TRBV11-2 and TRBJ2-1; 10 bases line up with TRBD1. This CDR3 spans 15 amino acids. J was trimmed by 7 bases and V by 4 bases; bases with no gene match: 7. CDR1 SGHAT and CDR2 FQNNGV come from the germline V gene. CDR3: CASSSRQGAENEQFF. The CDR3 region has the DNA TGTGCCAGCAGCTCCCGACAGGGGGCGGAGAATGAGCAGTTCTTC.

This clone was observed a single time. V is TRBV19 and J is TRBJ2-7; 9 bases match TRBD1. This CDR3 is built from 16 residues. Germline assignment: CDR1 LNHDA and CDR2 SQIVND (reference sequence). J lost 4 bases, V lost 2 bases, and 9 bases had no gene match. The CDR3 nucleotides read TGTGCCAGTAGTATAATGCTGGGACAGGGACAATACGAGCAGTACTTC. This codes for CASSIMLGQGQYEQYF.

The chain joins TRBV10-3 to TRBJ1-1; perhaps TRBD1 as D (5 bases). Germline assignment: CDR1 ENHRY and CDR2 SYGVKD. This CDR3 is built from 13 residues. Trimming took 0 bases from V and 7 from J, leaving 9 bases between them. DNA for the CDR3: TGTGCCATCAGTGAGTCCTGGGGGGGTGAAGCTTTCTTT. Protein: CAISESWGGEAFF.

CDR3 sequence: CASSALGSAGGEQYV. The CDR3 region has the DNA TGTGCCAGCAGTGCCCTCGGTAGCGCAGGGGGCGAGCAGTACGTC. The rearrangement joins TRBV6-4 to TRBJ2-7; 7 bases line up with TRBD1. The CDR3 consists of 15 residues. Germline CDR1 MRHNA, CDR2 SNTAGT. The J segment lost 6 bases and the V segment lost 4 bases, leaving 12 bases of the junction unmatched.

V is TRBV10-3 and J is TRBJ1-3, with D tentatively TRBD1 (6 bases). Trimming removed 6 bases at V and 8 bases at J, with 20 bases between. This CDR3 is 15 amino acids long. Germline CDR1 and CDR2: ENHRY and SYGVKD. The CDR3 coding sequence is TGTGCCATCAGGGGACGTTTACAGGGTTCGGACACCATATATTTT. Protein product: CAIRGRLQGSDTIYF.

The chain has TRBV7-2 and TRBJ2-1, with 7 nucleotides matching TRBD1. Germline CDR1 and CDR2: SGHTA and FQGNSA. This CDR3 is built from 13 residues. V lost 3 bases to trimming and J lost 10 bases; unmatched junction nucleotides: 6. This CDR3 reads CASSLTGRVEQFF. DNA for the CDR3: TGTGCCAGCAGCTTGACAGGGAGAGTCGAGCAGTTCTTC.

The chain joins TRBV4-1 to TRBJ2-7, with TRBD2 matching 7 bases. CDR3 length: 14 amino acids. CDR1 and CDR2 from the germline V gene are MGHRA and YSYEKL. The ends lost 1 base at V and 7 bases at J; junction bases unmatched: 7. This CDR3 is CASSQGGRADEQYF. The CDR3 DNA follows: TGCGCCAGCAGCCAAGGGGGGAGGGCCGATGAGCAGTACTTC.

The chain carries TRBV9 and TRBJ2-3; 10 positions match TRBD1. The germline V gene encodes CDR1 SGDLS and CDR2 YYNGEE. CDR3 length: 17 amino acids. The V gene end was trimmed by 1 base and the J gene end by 2 bases; junction bases not matched to a gene: 7. In DNA form, the CDR3 reads TGTGCCAGCAGCGTACGAGGACAGGGGGGTCTCACAGATACGCAGTATTTT. Protein product: CASSVRGQGGLTDTQYF.

The V gene is TRBV10-3, the J gene TRBJ2-7, with a possible D match to TRBD1 (7 bases). Per germline, CDR1 ENHRY and CDR2 SYGVKD. Trimming pared 7 bases from V and 5 bases from J, leaving 15 bases between. The CDR3 covers 13 residues. CDR3 bases: TGTGCCATCACAGGGGGGACGCGGAACGAGCAGTACTTC. Translating it yields CAITGGTRNEQYF.

V usage is TRBV19 and J usage is TRBJ2-4; TRBD1 agrees at 11 bases. V lost 4 bases to trimming and J lost 3 bases; unmatched junction nucleotides: 5. Germline lookup yields CDR1 LNHDA and CDR2 SQIVND (reference sequence). The CDR3 is made up of 16 amino acids. As DNA, the CDR3 is TGTGCCAGTAGTACCCGGACAGGGGGCGGCAAAAACATTCAGTACTTC. It encodes CASSTRTGGGKNIQYF. Supplemented by reference TRBV19 and TRBJ2-4, the full variable domain reads DGGITQSPKYLFRKEGQNVTLSCEQNLNHDAMYWYRQDPGQGLRLIYYSQIVNDFQKGDIAEGYSVSREKKESFPLTVTSAQKNPTAFYLCASSTRTGGGKNIQYFGAGTRLSVL.

The chain carries TRBV7-9 and TRBJ2-7; a possible D gene is TRBD2 (5 bases). V lost 5 bases and J lost 1, with 12 bases in between. Germline-derived CDR1 and CDR2 are SEHNR and FQNEAQ (reference sequence). The CDR3 runs 14 residues. The CDR3 protein is CASSSPAASYEQYF. As DNA, the CDR3 is TGTGCCAGCAGCAGTCCAGCGGCATCCTACGAGCAGTACTTC.

The gene calls are TRBV7-2 and TRBJ2-3; D perhaps matches TRBD2 (6 bases). V was pared by 5 bases and J by 3 bases, with 12 bases between. CDR1 SGHTA and CDR2 FQGNSA come from the germline V gene. The CDR3 totals 14 residues. The chain's CDR3 is CASSRTGVTDTQYF. DNA for the CDR3: TGTGCCAGCAGCCGGACGGGAGTAACAGATACGCAGTATTTT.

The chain employs TRBV15 and TRBJ2-2; possibly TRBD2 for D (6 bases). Per the germline V gene, CDR1 is LNHNV and CDR2 is YYDKDF (reference sequence). This CDR3 has 19 amino acids. The germline V and J ends were trimmed by 3 bases and 5 bases, with 25 bases remaining between them. CDR3 in amino acids: CATSSHSRGFGRRTGELFF. DNA of the CDR3: TGTGCCACCAGCAGCCATAGCCGAGGGTTCGGGAGAAGGACCGGGGAGCTGTTTTTT. Looking up the rest from reference TRBV15 and TRBJ2-2 gives the full variable domain: DAMVIQNPRYQVTQFGKPVTLSCSQTLNHNVMYWYQQKSSQAPKLLFHYYDKDFNNEADTPDNFQSRRPNTSFCFLDIRSPGLGDTAMYLCATSSHSRGFGRRTGELFFGEGSRLTVL.

This chain connects TRBV12-5 to TRBJ2-5; weak D call: TRBD2 (5 bases). Germline assignment: CDR1 LGHNT and CDR2 FRNRAP. The CDR3 sequence is 13 residues long. With 5 bases removed from V and 1 base from J, the gap between germline ends came to 8 bases. CDR3 loop: CASGLGIQETQYF. For the CDR3, the DNA is TGTGCTAGTGGTCTCGGGATCCAAGAGACCCAGTACTTC.

This clone appeared a few times. The genes are TRBV12-3 or TRBV12-4 and TRBJ1-4; D is unresolved. The length of the CDR3 is 12 residues. The V and J ends lost 10 bases and 8 bases respectively, with 14 bases between them. The CDR3 DNA follows: TGTGCCACCACGGGTTTTCGGGAAAAACTGTTTTTT. It yields the protein CATTGFREKLFF.

The CDR3 DNA reads as TGCGCCAGCAGCTTAACTCAACCGGAGACCCAGTACTTC. It specifies CASSLTQPETQYF. J is TRBJ2-5 and V is TRBV5-1; unclear D gene. V lost 2 bases to trimming and J lost 5 bases, with 10 bases between them. Germline V gene sequence: CDR1 SGHRS, CDR2 YFSETQ. The CDR3 consists of 13 residues.